The 30 T cell receptor beta chains below come from one sample, sequenced in a study of Graves' ophthalmopathy and Graves' hyperthyroidism. RNA transcripts were the template, and TCR beta CDR3 regions were amplified from them. The workflow started with a first-round RT-PCR run with HTBI primers and then moved on to a second-round multiplex PCR. TCRdb itself ran the multiplex PCR reads through MiXCR, one entry per CDR3 protein. This sample carries about 740,000 distinct CDR3 sequences, roughly 40% of them seen once, and the ten largest clones take 40% to 55%. The sequencing input was peripheral blood. The source is an adult man with Graves' ophthalmopathy.

This clonotype was recorded many times. The V and J genes are TRBV5-1 and TRBJ2-7; 11 bases agree with TRBD1. CDR1 is SGHRS, CDR2 YFSETQ, per germline. The CDR3 is 15 amino acids. The V and J ends lost 3 bases and 5 bases, in that order; junction bases with no gene match: 7. This CDR3 reads CASSSASGQGDEQYF. In nucleotides, the CDR3 is TGCGCCAGCAGCTCGGCCTCGGGACAGGGGGACGAGCAGTACTTC.

CDR3 coding DNA: TGTGCCAGCCGAGACAGGGCGGTCACTGAAGCTTTCTTT. Residues: CASRDRAVTEAFF. V is TRBV25-1 and J is TRBJ1-1; TRBD1 matches 7 bases. With V trimmed by 8 bases and J by 4 bases, 7 bases remained unmatched. The CDR3 is 13 residues long. Germline V gene lookup returns CDR1 MGHDK and CDR2 SYGVNS. The whole variable domain, filled in from reference TRBV25-1 and TRBJ1-1, reads EADIYQTPRYLVIGTGKKITLECSQTMGHDKMYWYQQDPGMELHLIHYSYGVNSTEKGDLSSESTVSRIRTEHFPLTLESARPSHTSQYLCASRDRAVTEAFFGQGTRLTVV.

A remark on this clonotype: Relative to the germline gene, one junction end is altered; a read error may explain this. The chain joins TRBV18 to TRBJ1-2; D remains unclear. CDR3 length: 15 residues. CDR1 is KGHSH and CDR2 is LQKENI in the germline V gene. In nucleotides, the CDR3 is TGTGCCAGCCCACCACTTCCCACGCTGGACTATGGCTACACCTTC. Translated: CASPPLPTLDYGYTF.

Concerning this clonotype: The CDR3 carries no conserved terminal phenylalanine or tryptophan, so it likely arises from a read error. The chain carries TRBV2 and TRBJ2-3; no definite D call. V lost 4 bases, J lost 8 bases, and 16 bases lay in between. The CDR3 length is 14 residues. Germline V CDR1 and CDR2: SNHLY, FYNNEI. CDR3 nucleotide sequence: TGTGCCAGCAGTGCTCGTAGCTCCTTCGGTACGCAGTATGTT. This sequence encodes CASSARSSFGTQYV.

This clonotype has just a few counts. The rearrangement links TRBV24-1 to TRBJ1-5, with TRBD1 matching over 12 bases. Germline V gene lookup returns CDR1 KGHDR and CDR2 SFDVKD. This CDR3 has 18 residues. V trimming: 11 bases; J trimming: 6 bases; junction bases outside the gene matches: 19. The CDR3 spells CASSPGTGGFQSFQPQHF. The CDR3 DNA is TGTGCCAGCAGCCCCGGGACAGGGGGCTTCCAATCATTTCAGCCCCAGCATTTT.

The rearrangement uses TRBV7-2 and TRBJ2-7, with 7 bases that match TRBD1. Trimming took 5 bases from V and 7 from J; bases not matched to a gene: 11. The CDR3 is made up of 14 amino acids. CDR1 is SGHTA and CDR2 is FQGNSA in the germline V gene. CDR3 loop: CASSQTGNLEEQYF. The CDR3 DNA follows: TGTGCCAGCAGCCAGACAGGGAACTTAGAGGAGCAGTACTTC.

The chain employs TRBV29-1 and TRBJ1-4; 8 bases are a match to TRBD1. Germline values: CDR1 SQVTM, CDR2 ANQGSEA. The trim removed 8 bases at V and 7 bases at J, leaving 6 bases unmatched. CDR3 length: 12 residues. This chain's CDR3 is CSRGQGVEKLFF. The CDR3, as DNA: TGCAGCCGAGGACAGGGTGTTGAAAAACTGTTTTTT.

The chain joins TRBV20-1 to TRBJ2-7; TRBD1 or TRBD2 may be the D gene (5 bases each). Germline V gene sequence: CDR1 DFQATT, CDR2 SNEGSKA (reference sequence). The CDR3 runs to 15 residues. The V end was cut by 1 base, the J end by 2 bases, with 15 bases between. The CDR3 bases are TGCAGTGCTAGAGTTTTGGGACGTAGCCCCTACGAGCAGTACTTC. Its protein product is CSARVLGRSPYEQYF.

This sequence joins TRBV25-1 and TRBJ2-2; D ambiguous. Germline loops: CDR1 MGHDK, CDR2 SYGVNS. The CDR3 extends over 13 amino acids. V was trimmed by 6 bases and J by 5 bases, leaving 10 bases between them. The CDR3 nucleotides read TGTGCCAGCAGCGTTGCGGTTACCGGGGAGCTGTTTTTT. Translated, it gives CASSVAVTGELFF.

Concerning this clonotype itself: A junction end diverges from the germline sequence, so it may reflect a read error. V usage is TRBV7-9 and J usage is TRBJ1-1, with 10 bases identical to TRBD1. This CDR3 comprises 14 residues. Germline CDR1 and CDR2: SEHNR and FQNEAQ (reference sequence). The CDR3 loop is CGSSWDRGLTEAFF. CDR3 nucleotide sequence: TGTGGCAGCAGCTGGGACAGGGGACTCACTGAAGCTTTCTTT.

In this sample, this clonotype turned up a few times. The rearrangement uses TRBV14 and TRBJ1-1; D call uncertain. Germline lookup yields CDR1 SGHDN and CDR2 FVKESK. The length of the CDR3 is 14 residues. V was pared by 1 base and J by 1 base, with 7 bases between. The CDR3 loop is CASSQVLPNTEAFF. The CDR3 coding sequence is TGTGCCAGCAGCCAAGTACTTCCGAACACTGAAGCTTTCTTT.

This clonotype was observed many times. This chain connects TRBV20-1 to TRBJ1-1; D remains ambiguous. V shed 4 bases and J shed 0 bases, with 9 bases lying between them. Germline CDR1 DFQATT, CDR2 SNEGSKA (reference sequence). This CDR3 is built from 13 residues. The CDR3 DNA reads as TGCAGTGCTACAACCGACATGAACACTGAAGCTTTCTTT. This translates into CSATTDMNTEAFF.

The gene calls are TRBV5-7 and TRBJ1-1; 9 bases are a match to TRBD1. TRBV5-7 is an ORF, with its function uncertain. The CDR3 runs to 19 residues. Unmatched junction bases numbered 16, after V lost 4 bases and J lost 0 bases. The CDR3 DNA is TGTGCCAGCAGCCTTGTGCTACCAAGTAGACAGGGGGTGAACACTGAAGCTTTCTTT. It yields the protein CASSLVLPSRQGVNTEAFF.

This clonotype was seen many times. The chain couples TRBV7-2 to TRBJ2-7, with D tentatively TRBD1 or TRBD2 (5 bases each). The CDR3 is 14 residues long. Germline CDR1 reads SGHTA; CDR2 reads FQGNSA. Trimming took off 6 bases at V and 2 bases at J, with 14 bases between the two ends. The CDR3 is CASSSGTATYEQYF. The CDR3 DNA reads TGTGCCAGCAGTTCCGGGACGGCAACCTACGAGCAGTACTTC.

The chain uses TRBV10-3 and TRBJ1-2; TRBD1 matches at 7 bases. Germline-derived CDR1 and CDR2 are ENHRY and SYGVKD. The V gene end was trimmed by 7 bases and the J gene end by 7 bases; junction bases not matched to a gene: 9. The CDR3 length is 13 residues. DNA for the CDR3: TGTGCCATCACCAACACAGGGGCTCGTGGCTACACCTTC. Amino acid sequence: CAITNTGARGYTF.

The chain uses TRBV10-3 and TRBJ1-2; tentative D call: TRBD1 (6 bases). The CDR3 extends over 12 amino acids. The germline CDR1 and CDR2 sequences are ENHRY and SYGVKD. V shed 10 bases and J shed 8 bases, with 17 bases lying between them. CDR3 region: CASSPRGWGYTF. CDR3 DNA sequence: TGTGCCAGCAGCCCGAGGGGGTGGGGCTACACCTTC.

V gene TRBV10-3 combines with J gene TRBJ1-5, with TRBD1 as a possible D gene (6 bases). Germline loops: CDR1 ENHRY, CDR2 SYGVKD. The germline V and J ends were trimmed by 10 bases and 3 bases, with 13 bases remaining between them. The CDR3 spans 13 residues. The CDR3 DNA sequence: TGTGCCAGCAGACAGGAAAACAATCAGCCCCAGCATTTT. Translation: CASRQENNQPQHF.

This clonotype was found a few times. The rearrangement joins TRBV19 to TRBJ2-7; D is undetermined. CDR1 LNHDA and CDR2 SQIVND come from the germline V gene (reference sequence). CDR3 length equals 13 residues. Trimming left V 1 base short and J 2 bases short, with 6 bases between. CDR3 nucleotides: TGTGCCAGTAGTATAGGGGCAACCTACGAGCAGTACTTC. Residues: CASSIGATYEQYF. Filled out from reference TRBV19 and TRBJ2-7, the complete variable domain reads DGGITQSPKYLFRKEGQNVTLSCEQNLNHDAMYWYRQDPGQGLRLIYYSQIVNDFQKGDIAEGYSVSREKKESFPLTVTSAQKNPTAFYLCASSIGATYEQYFGPGTRLTVT.

This clonotype was picked up many times. The rearrangement joins TRBV3-1 to TRBJ2-7; D is ambiguous. The length of the CDR3 is 12 residues. Germline V gives CDR1 LGHDT, CDR2 YNNKEL (reference sequence). The ends were cut back, 1 base at V and 6 bases at J, with 7 bases in the middle. CDR3 DNA: TGTGCCAGCAGCCAAGTTTCCGGCGAGCAGTACTTC. This gives the protein CASSQVSGEQYF.

In this sample, this clonotype turned up many times. CDR3 sequence reads: CASSQVGGSAWNGYTF. The CDR3 DNA reads TGTGCCAGCAGCCAAGTAGGGGGCAGCGCATGGAATGGCTACACCTTC. The J gene is TRBJ1-2, the V gene TRBV14, with TRBD1 identical over 7 bases. Trimming cost V 1 base and J 6 bases; bases outside gene matches: 11. Per germline, CDR1 SGHDN and CDR2 FVKESK. The CDR3 is 16 amino acids.

This clonotype occurred many times. This chain joins TRBV5-5 and TRBJ1-1, with D possibly matching TRBD1 (6 bases). This CDR3 has 13 residues. V shed 10 bases and J shed 1 base, with 14 bases lying between them. Per germline, CDR1 SGHKS and CDR2 YYEKEE (reference sequence). CDR3 loop: CAAHRDENTEAFF. The CDR3 DNA sequence: TGTGCCGCACACAGGGACGAGAACACTGAAGCTTTCTTT.

The J gene is TRBJ2-7, the V gene TRBV7-6; 7 bases fit TRBD1. Losses at the gene ends were 5 bases for V and 6 bases for J; bases not matched to a gene: 10. The CDR3 is 14 residues long. Germline CDR1 is SGHVS and CDR2 is FNYEAQ. For the CDR3, the DNA is TGTGCCAGCAGCCGAGGGGACAGACGAAGCGAGCAGTACTTC. Its protein product is CASSRGDRRSEQYF.

The chain joins TRBV5-4 to TRBJ1-1; TRBD1 agrees at 7 bases. Germline loops: CDR1 SGHNT, CDR2 YYREEE (reference sequence). V dropped 0 bases and J dropped 11; count of bases not matched to a gene: 13. The CDR3 loop spans 15 amino acids. The DNA for the CDR3 is TGTGCCAGCAGCTTGGGCGGGACAGAACCGGCTGGGGCTTTCTTT. Amino acids: CASSLGGTEPAGAFF. The whole variable domain, filled in from reference TRBV5-4 and TRBJ1-1, reads ETGVTQSPTHLIKTRGQQVTLRCSSQSGHNTVSWYQQALGQGPQFIFQYYREEENGRGNFPPRFSGLQFPNYSSELNVNALELDDSALYLCASSLGGTEPAGAFFGQGTRLTVV.

To note about this clonotype: Without the conserved terminal phenylalanine or tryptophan, this CDR3 likely stems from a read error. The rearrangement links TRBV10-3 to TRBJ1-2; possibly TRBD1 for D (5 bases). CDR1 is ENHRY and CDR2 is SYGVKD in the germline V gene. The CDR3 consists of 14 residues. CDR3 nucleotides: TGTGCCAGCAGTTTTGGGGGGTCCCCATATGGCTACACCCTC. It translates to CASSFGGSPYGYTL.

The chain joins TRBV7-3 to TRBJ1-1, with no clear D. The CDR3 is made up of 14 amino acids. Trimming left V 2 bases short and J 8 bases short, with 15 bases between. The germline gives CDR1 SGHTA, CDR2 FQGTGA. The CDR3 sequence is CASSLGGHGGEAFF. The CDR3 DNA follows: TGTGCCAGCAGCTTAGGCGGGCACGGCGGGGAAGCTTTCTTT.

This chain links TRBV5-1 with TRBJ2-5, with 8 bases that match TRBD2. CDR3 length: 15 amino acids. Germline V gene data show CDR1 as SGHRS and CDR2 as YFSETQ. J lost 2 bases, V lost 2 bases, and 5 bases had no gene match. As DNA, the CDR3 is TGCGCCAGCAGCTTCCTAGCGGGTACGCAAGAGACCCAGTACTTC. Translating gives CASSFLAGTQETQYF. Together with reference TRBV5-1 and TRBJ2-5, the CDR3 gives the full variable domain: KAGVTQTPRYLIKTRGQQVTLSCSPISGHRSVSWYQQTPGQGLQFLFEYFSETQRNKGNFPGRFSGRQFSNSRSEMNVSTLELGDSALYLCASSFLAGTQETQYFGPGTRLLVL.

The V and J genes are TRBV25-1 and TRBJ1-5; D gene ambiguous. V gave up 5 bases and J gave up 6 bases, with 20 bases separating them. This CDR3 has 16 residues. Germline CDR1 reads MGHDK; CDR2 reads SYGVNS. For the CDR3, the DNA is TGTGCCAGCAGTCCCTTCCCCCGTGCCAAAGTTCAGCCCCAGCATTTT. Its translation is CASSPFPRAKVQPQHF.

This clonotype has at least ten counts. The chain combines TRBV7-2 with TRBJ2-2; D not certain. The germline V and J ends were trimmed by 3 bases and 8 bases, with 10 bases remaining between them. The CDR3 consists of 13 residues. CDR1 and CDR2 from the germline V gene are SGHTA and FQGNSA. The CDR3 loop reads CASSLWVSGELFF. In DNA, the CDR3 is TGTGCCAGCAGCTTGTGGGTTTCTGGGGAGCTGTTTTTT.

This clonotype was seen only a few times. The rearrangement joins TRBV6-5 to TRBJ1-2, with 8 bases fitting TRBD1. V lost 6 bases, J lost 6 bases, and 3 bases stayed unmatched. From germline, CDR1 is MNHEY and CDR2 SVGAGI. This CDR3 contains 12 residues. CDR3 sequence (DNA): TGTGCCAGCAGCGACAGGGGAGATGGCTACACCTTC. Translated: CASSDRGDGYTF.

This clonotype was seen ten or more times. The chain links TRBV10-1 to TRBJ2-2; D not certain. Trimming left V 4 bases short and J 6 bases short, with 9 bases between. The CDR3 has 13 residues. Looked up from germline, CDR1 is WNHNN and CDR2 is SYGVQD (reference sequence). The CDR3 loop is CASSGSEAGELFF. The CDR3 coding sequence is TGCGCCAGCAGTGGATCCGAAGCCGGGGAGCTGTTTTTT.